Here is one T cell receptor beta chain with its context. Its antigen remains unidentified. Mismatch with germline at one junction end may stem from a read error. This sample was taken from a study of blood T cell dynamics during melanoma immunotherapy. General observations from the study: The study could not tell melanoma-specific clones from general immune activation.

All DNA from each sorted CD8+ subset was loaded. Clones were sequenced by immunoSEQ multiplex PCR, and TCRdb holds only the in-frame ones, with some missing. The sample yields a few thousand clones, 95% to 98% seen once. Germline V CDR1 and CDR2: SNHLY, FYNNEI. This CDR3 comprises 14 residues. Time point given: pre-treatment baseline. At 12 weeks after first infusion, RECIST 1.1 defined response for most patients. No patient had earlier systemic cancer treatment, concurrent immunosuppressants, or another active cancer. This TCR derives from a human donor with melanoma. The starting material was effector memory CD8+ T cells from blood, obtained from a patient treated with checkpoint blockade. The V gene is TRBV2, the J gene TRBJ2-2; no reliable D call. CDR3 nucleotide sequence: TGTGCCAGCATTGAAGCATACAACACCGGGGAGCTGTTTTTT. Translation: CASIEAYNTGELFF.